Following are 29 T cell receptor beta chains from one sample sequenced in a study of monozygotic twins with inflammatory bowel disease. After re-calling the 5' RACE reads, TCRdb lists one entry per CDR3 protein, DNA absent. The sample table includes over 350,000 distinct CDR3 sequences. Input material: blood. The source of these receptors is a human donor with ulcerative colitis or Crohn's disease, or a healthy co-twin of an affected twin (not recorded which).

J is TRBJ1-5 and V is TRBV6-5; TCRdb proposes TRBD1, but this gene call is untestable without DNA. The length of the CDR3 is 13 residues. Germline CDR1 and CDR2: MNHEY and SVGAGI. The CDR3 spells CASSWTANQPQHF.

The chain combines TRBV30 with TRBJ1-4. This CDR3 has 16 residues. The germline V gene has CDR1 GTSNPN and CDR2 SVGIG (reference sequence). The CDR3 region is CAWSVKLTAHNEKLFF.

The gene calls are TRBV29-1 and TRBJ2-2; there is no DNA to check the TCRdb D call of TRBD1. CDR1 is SQVTM, CDR2 ANQGSEA, per germline. The CDR3 is 13 amino acids. The CDR3 here is CSVDRDNTGELFF.

The J gene is TRBJ2-1, the V gene TRBV7-6; the TCRdb D gene call, TRBD1, has no DNA to confirm it. This CDR3 spans 14 amino acids. Per germline, CDR1 SGHVS and CDR2 FNYEAQ. CDR3: CASSSPGGRNEQFF.

The chain combines TRBV19 with TRBJ2-2; the D call from TCRdb, TRBD2, cannot be confirmed without DNA. This CDR3 has 12 residues. Germline V lookup: CDR1 LNHDA, CDR2 SQIVND (reference sequence). CDR3 in amino acids: CASPNGSGELFF. Looking up the rest from reference TRBV19 and TRBJ2-2 gives the full variable domain: DGGITQSPKYLFRKEGQNVTLSCEQNLNHDAMYWYRQDPGQGLRLIYYSQIVNDFQKGDIAEGYSVSREKKESFPLTVTSAQKNPTAFYLCASPNGSGELFFGEGSRLTVL.

The chain recombines TRBV12-3 or TRBV12-4 with TRBJ1-1. The CDR3 extends over 14 amino acids. The CDR3: CASSLTLQNTEAFF.

CDR3 sequence: CASRPKQGTNLGAEAFF. This chain connects TRBV12-3 or TRBV12-4 to TRBJ1-1; without DNA, the TCRdb call of TRBD1 cannot be checked. The CDR3 covers 17 residues.

The chain is built from TRBV12-3 or TRBV12-4 and TRBJ2-7; TCRdb's assignment of TRBD1 cannot be checked, as there is no DNA. This CDR3 comprises 16 residues. CDR3 amino acids: CASSRQGARSLYEQYF.

The rearrangement joins TRBV7-2 to TRBJ1-3. Per the germline V gene, CDR1 is SGHTA and CDR2 is FQGNSA. CDR3 length: 17 amino acids. CDR3 region: CASSLLASLRGGNTIYF.

V usage is TRBV5-1 and J usage is TRBJ2-4; checking the TCRdb D call of TRBD1 is not possible without DNA. Germline V CDR1 and CDR2: SGHRS, YFSETQ. This CDR3 has 17 residues. The CDR3 is CANGTGGEKAAKNIQYF.

J is TRBJ2-7 and V is TRBV7-9; TCRdb reports TRBD1, a call that lacks DNA to check it against. The length of the CDR3 is 14 residues. The germline gives CDR1 SEHNR, CDR2 FQNEAQ (reference sequence). The CDR3 region is CASSFGGSGYEQYF.

The chain carries TRBV7-9 and TRBJ2-1; TCRdb's D call, TRBD1, is unchecked because there is no DNA. This CDR3 region has 15 residues. Germline CDR1 reads SEHNR; CDR2 reads FQNEAQ (reference sequence). The CDR3 sequence: CASSPAGQVFDEQFF.

The chain combines TRBV5-6 with TRBJ2-1; there is no DNA to check the TCRdb D call of TRBD1. The CDR3 has 15 residues. In germline, CDR1 is SGHDT, CDR2 YYEEEE. The CDR3 region is CASSLIGTGGAGQFF.

The chain carries TRBV12-3 or TRBV12-4 and TRBJ1-6; the D call of TRBD1 rests on TCRdb alone, since no DNA is present to check it. The CDR3 runs 13 residues. CDR3 sequence: CASRGQGYSPLHF.

The V and J genes are TRBV3-1 and TRBJ1-1. CDR1 LGHDT and CDR2 YNNKEL come from the germline V gene (reference sequence). This CDR3 has 12 residues. The CDR3 reads CASSRSDTEAFF.

This chain joins TRBV5-1 and TRBJ2-2; without DNA, the TCRdb call of TRBD1 cannot be checked. The CDR3 runs to 15 residues. The germline V gene has CDR1 SGHRS and CDR2 YFSETQ. Here the CDR3 reads CASSLQGKVTGELFF.

J is TRBJ2-1 and V is TRBV20-1; TCRdb outputs TRBD2, but without DNA this stays unchecked. The CDR3 sequence is 13 residues long. Germline lookup yields CDR1 DFQATT and CDR2 SNEGSKA (reference sequence). CDR3 amino acids: CSASGGVYNEQFF.

The chain carries TRBV24-1 and TRBJ1-2. Germline V gene sequence: CDR1 KGHDR, CDR2 SFDVKD. CDR3 size: 13 residues. CDR3 region: CATSDLGAHGYTF.

The gene calls are TRBV12-3 or TRBV12-4 and TRBJ1-1. This CDR3 contains 17 residues. CDR3 residues: CASSPDRISLMNTEAFF.

The V and J genes are TRBV27 and TRBJ2-2; with no DNA, the TCRdb D assignment of TRBD1 cannot be verified. The CDR3 runs 14 residues. Germline assignment: CDR1 MNHEY and CDR2 SMNVEV (reference sequence). This chain's CDR3 is CASCPPGQSGELFF.

The rearrangement joins TRBV4-3 to TRBJ2-1; TCRdb picks TRBD1, but there is no DNA to check that call. This CDR3 spans 15 amino acids. The germline CDR1 and CDR2 sequences are LGHNA and YSLEER. CDR3 in amino acids: CASSQGSRAYNEQFF.

The genes are TRBV4-1 and TRBJ2-1; TCRdb's D gene call, TRBD2, goes unchecked for lack of DNA. CDR1 and CDR2 from the germline V gene are MGHRA and YSYEKL. This CDR3 region has 18 residues. CDR3 loop: CASSRTFGAQSSYNEQFF.

V usage is TRBV7-2 and J usage is TRBJ2-1. This CDR3 has 15 residues. Germline CDR1 SGHTA, CDR2 FQGNSA. CDR3 region: CASSGTDRSYNEQFF.

The CDR3 spells CASSLVQGTVWPQHF. The chain employs TRBV7-2 and TRBJ1-5. Germline-derived CDR1 and CDR2 are SGHTA and FQGNSA. The CDR3 loop spans 15 amino acids. The full variable domain, with the rest looked up from reference TRBV7-2 and TRBJ1-5, is GAGVSQSPSNKVTEKGKDVELRCDPISGHTALYWYRQSLGQGLEFLIYFQGNSAPDKSGLPSDRFSAERTGGSVSTLTIQRTQQEDSAVYLCASSLVQGTVWPQHFGDGTRLSIL.

The chain links TRBV20-1 to TRBJ1-6; TCRdb indicates TRBD1, and absent DNA this call remains unverified. This CDR3 contains 14 residues. Germline V gives CDR1 DFQATT, CDR2 SNEGSKA (reference sequence). The chain's CDR3 is CSARDRRSNSPLHF.

The CDR3 loop is CASSPPVHGNEQFF. The genes are TRBV19 and TRBJ2-1; the D call from TCRdb, TRBD1, cannot be confirmed without DNA. Germline CDR1 and CDR2: LNHDA and SQIVND (reference sequence). This CDR3 comprises 14 residues.

The chain joins TRBV24-1 to TRBJ1-1; TCRdb designates TRBD1, a call that cannot be tested without DNA. CDR1 and CDR2 (germline): KGHDR, SFDVKD. This CDR3 has 13 amino acids. This CDR3 is CATSGRVGTEAFF.

This chain joins TRBV7-6 and TRBJ1-1; TCRdb outputs TRBD1, but without DNA this stays unchecked. The germline V gene has CDR1 SGHVS and CDR2 FNYEAQ. The CDR3 loop spans 16 amino acids. CDR3 amino acids: CASSLGRGGGYTEAFF. Full variable domain (rest looked up from reference TRBV7-6 and TRBJ1-1): GAGVSQSPRYKVTKRGQDVALRCDPISGHVSLYWYRQALGQGPEFLTYFNYEAQQDKSGLPNDRFSAERPEGSISTLTIQRTEQRDSAMYRCASSLGRGGGYTEAFFGQGTRLTVV.

V and J are TRBV11-2 and TRBJ2-6. CDR3 size: 15 residues. CDR1 and CDR2 from the germline V gene are SGHAT and FQNNGV. This CDR3 reads CASSVSSSGANVLTF.